The TCR beta chain described here comes from a study of T cell repertoires in cytomegalovirus infection. There are 16 residues in the CDR3. The V end lost 1 base, the J end lost 3 bases, and 12 bases lay between the germline ends. Germline assignment: CDR1 SGHTA and CDR2 FQGNSA. Notes on this clonotype: Its antigen is still unknown.

Each CDR3 protein is one row after TCRdb ran MiXCR on the reads. The sample has hundreds of thousands of distinct CDR3 sequences, about 33% seen once; the top ten hold around 12%. This sample comprised cultured CD8+ T cells from PBMCs, obtained from culture after CMV antigen stimulation. This chain links TRBV7-2 with TRBJ2-2, with D unclear. This TCR derives from a human donor in good health (CMV status not recorded). Some clones in this sample may be carry-over from other donors' samples. CDR3 in DNA: TGTGCCAGCAGCTTAGAGGCTCTCGTGGACACCGGGGAGCTGTTTTTT. Residues: CASSLEALVDTGELFF.